This record covers a single T cell receptor (beta chain). The CDR3 runs 17 residues. CDR1 MGHRA and CDR2 YSYEKL come from the germline V gene. V lost 7 bases and J 2 bases, leaving 22 bases between the germline ends. The data originate from a study of blood T cell repertoires in COVID-19. Study information: Some COVID-19 samples were acute and others convalescent; all came from the United States, Italy and Spain.

As originally analysed: Reference gene primers were amplified, and this amplification served to estimate nucleated cell counts. Data came from immunoSEQ multiplex PCR; TCRdb stores just in-frame clones and leaves some out. The DNA was the basis for D and trimming; V, J and clone size are from that table. The table shows 250,000 or so clones, with roughly four fifths occurring only once. Sequenced sample: peripheral blood. V gene TRBV4-1 combines with J gene TRBJ2-3, with D maybe TRBD2 (6 bases). The receptor was derived from a man aged 45-60 years with acute or convalescent COVID-19. The DNA of the CDR3 is TGCGCCAGCATCCCCAACGGAGGGTCCCCTATCACAGATACGCAGTATTTT. Translated: CASIPNGGSPITDTQYF.